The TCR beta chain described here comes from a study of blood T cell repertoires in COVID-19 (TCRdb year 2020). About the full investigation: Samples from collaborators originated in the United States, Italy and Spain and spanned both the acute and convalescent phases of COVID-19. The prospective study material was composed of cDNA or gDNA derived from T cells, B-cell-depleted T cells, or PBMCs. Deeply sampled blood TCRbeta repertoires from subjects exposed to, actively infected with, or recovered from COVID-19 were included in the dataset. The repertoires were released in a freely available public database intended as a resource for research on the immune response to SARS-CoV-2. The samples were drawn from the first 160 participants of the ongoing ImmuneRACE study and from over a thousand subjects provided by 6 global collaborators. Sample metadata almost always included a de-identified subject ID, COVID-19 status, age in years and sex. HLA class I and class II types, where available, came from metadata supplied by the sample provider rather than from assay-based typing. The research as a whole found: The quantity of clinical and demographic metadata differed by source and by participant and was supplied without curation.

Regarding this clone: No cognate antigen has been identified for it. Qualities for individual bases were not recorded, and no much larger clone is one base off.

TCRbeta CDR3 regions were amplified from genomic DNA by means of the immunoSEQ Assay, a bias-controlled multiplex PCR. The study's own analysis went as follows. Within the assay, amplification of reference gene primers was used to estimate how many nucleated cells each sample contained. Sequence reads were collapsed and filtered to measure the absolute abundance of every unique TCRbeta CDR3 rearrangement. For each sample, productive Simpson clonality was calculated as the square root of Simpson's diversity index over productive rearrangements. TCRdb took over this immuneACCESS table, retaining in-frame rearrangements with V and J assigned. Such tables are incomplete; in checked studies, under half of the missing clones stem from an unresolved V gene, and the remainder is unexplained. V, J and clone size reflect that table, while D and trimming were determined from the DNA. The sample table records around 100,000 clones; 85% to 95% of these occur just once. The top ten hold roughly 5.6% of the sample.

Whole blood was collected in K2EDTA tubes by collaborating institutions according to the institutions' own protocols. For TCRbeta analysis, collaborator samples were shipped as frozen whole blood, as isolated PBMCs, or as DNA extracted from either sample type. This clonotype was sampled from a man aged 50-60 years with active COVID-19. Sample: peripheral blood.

The CDR3 reads CASSLRGQRDRVPNTEAFF. The DNA is as follows: TGTGCCAGCAGTTTACGTGGACAACGGGACAGAGTTCCTAACACTGAAGCTTTCTTT. Rearrangement joined TRBV27 to TRBJ1-1; TRBD1 agrees with 7 junctional bases. Germline trimming amounts to 2 bases on V and 2 bases on J, with 17 as the count of junction bases outside the gene matches. The CDR3, from cysteine to phenylalanine, totals 19 residues. Only the CDR3 region is kept as DNA, spanning 57 bases read in frame from base 1. CDR1 and CDR2 were assigned from the germline V gene (reference sequence) as MNHEY and SMNVEV.